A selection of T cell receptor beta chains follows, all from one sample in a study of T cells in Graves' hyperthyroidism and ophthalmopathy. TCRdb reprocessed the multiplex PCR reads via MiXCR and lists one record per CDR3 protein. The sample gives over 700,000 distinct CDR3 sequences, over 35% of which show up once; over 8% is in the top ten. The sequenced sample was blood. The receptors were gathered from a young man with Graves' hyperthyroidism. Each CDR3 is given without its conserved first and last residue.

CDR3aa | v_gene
SVEFEGRDGYT | TRBV29-1
ASSRRTSGGEETQY | TRBV7-8
ASSGRGEMNTEAF | TRBV7-9
ASSREFGELF | TRBV7-3
ASSLGESFYQETQY | TRBV5-1
SVENQPQH | TRBV29-1
ASAFDYEQY | TRBV7-9
SYSHSGNTIY | TRBV29-1
ASSPMRQEKYSPLH | TRBV5-1
ACSAGGDYGYT | TRBV25-1
ASSWGGTGSNQPQH | TRBV7-9
ASRPNRGPAEAF | TRBV11-2
ASSYAKRDTEAF | TRBV7-9
ATGQGNSPLH | TRBV6-5
ASSHPGQVLGLNTIY | TRBV14
ASSSGTGRVTGYT | TRBV7-3
AIRPETGAGHEQY | TRBV10-3
SVVVLNLANTEAF | TRBV29-1
ASSLVKNMNTEAF | TRBV7-2
ASSPGQVEKLF | TRBV12-3/TRBV12-4
ASSLGRYTGELF | TRBV7-8
ASSSPDRGEQETQY | TRBV7-9
SVPRGANTEAF | TRBV20-1
ASSYSNLVEQY | TRBV9
ASSRGHDGYT | TRBV12-3/TRBV12-4
SVEIGGGTAGDEQY | TRBV29-1
SDPRRGVQPQH | TRBV29-1
ASEVQGANTEAF | TRBV2
ASSEKGVYPGELF | TRBV2
ATSRTPLAGSSYEQY | TRBV15